Listed below are T cell receptor beta chains from one sample, sequenced in a study of T cell responses to AZD1222 COVID-19 vaccine. The method was immunoSEQ multiplex PCR; TCRdb's version includes in-frame clones alone and lacks a portion of them. This sample has about 210,000 clones, with approximately 94% found just once. Sequencing used peripheral blood, obtained 28 days after the second dose of the MenACWY control vaccine. These receptors were obtained from an adult who received the MenACWY meningococcal vaccine as a control. The CDR3 runs from the conserved cysteine through the conserved F or W. D genes are given only for firm matches. For some rows the clone size is stated as once, few or many, or as a class when expanded; others skip it.

CDR3aa,CDR3nt,len,v_gene,abundance,j_gene,d_gene
CASSFLSQSSYNEQFF,TGTGCCAGCAGTTTCCTATCACAGAGCTCCTACAATGAGCAGTTCTTC,16,TRBV27,.,TRBJ2-1,.
CASSESDYGNTIYF,TGTGCCAGCAGTGAATCGGATTATGGAAACACCATATATTTT,14,TRBV6-1,.,TRBJ1-3,.
CASSQDRALYGYTF,TGTGCCAGCAGCCAGGACAGGGCCCTCTATGGCTACACCTTC,14,TRBV4-2,.,TRBJ1-2,TRBD1
CASRKLAGVQNEQFF,TGTGCCAGCAGGAAACTAGCGGGAGTTCAGAATGAGCAGTTCTTC,15,TRBV2,.,TRBJ2-1,TRBD2
CASTMLGSYGYTF,TGTGCCAGCACCATGCTGGGGTCCTATGGCTACACCTTC,13,TRBV3-1/TRBV3-2,.,TRBJ1-2,.
CASSGTGVGYEQYF,TGTGCCAGCAGCGGGACAGGAGTAGGCTACGAGCAGTACTTC,14,TRBV6-6,.,TRBJ2-7,TRBD1
CASSQAGVTEAFF,TGTGCCAGCAGTCAGGCAGGGGTCACTGAAGCTTTCTTT,13,TRBV7-2,.,TRBJ1-1,.
CSAPPVGGYTF,TGCAGTGCACCCCCCGTCGGCGGCTACACCTTC,11,TRBV20-1,.,TRBJ1-2,.
CASEGTYNEQFF,TGTGCCAGCGAGGGGACCTACAATGAGCAGTTCTTC,12,TRBV27,.,TRBJ2-1,.
CASSPRDRNTEAFF,TGTGCCAGCAGCCCCCGGGACAGGAACACTGAAGCTTTCTTT,14,TRBV3-1/TRBV3-2,.,TRBJ1-1,TRBD1
CASSVVAGTLFEQFF,TGTGCCAGCAGCGTTGTGGCGGGGACCCTTTTTGAGCAGTTCTTC,15,TRBV9,.,TRBJ2-1,.
CASRSGRAGMGETQYF,TGTGCCAGCAGGTCCGGGCGCGCGGGGATGGGGGAGACCCAGTACTTC,16,TRBV7-2,.,TRBJ2-5,.
CASSEEGRVNEKLFF,TGTGCCAGCAGTGAAGAGGGACGGGTTAATGAAAAACTGTTTTTT,15,TRBV6-1,.,TRBJ1-4,.
CASSYGVSTDTQYF,TGTGCCAGCAGTTACGGGGTCTCCACAGATACGCAGTATTTT,14,TRBV6-5,once,TRBJ2-3,.
CASSPGPGAEAFF,TGTGCCAGCAGTCCGGGACCGGGCGCTGAAGCTTTCTTT,13,TRBV27,once,TRBJ1-1,.
CASSLFDEQYF,TGCGCCAGCAGCTTGTTTGACGAGCAGTACTTC,11,TRBV5-1,.,TRBJ2-7,.
CASSDREQETQYF,TGTGCCAGCAGTGACAGGGAGCAAGAGACCCAGTACTTC,13,TRBV25-1,.,TRBJ2-5,.
CASSQTGTGLVVYGYTF,TGCGCCAGCAGCCAAACCGGGACAGGGCTAGTGGTCTATGGCTACACCTTC,17,TRBV4-3,.,TRBJ1-2,TRBD1
CASSQPPQNIQYF,TGTGCCAGCAGTCAACCGCCCCAAAACATTCAGTACTTC,13,TRBV2,.,TRBJ2-4,.
CASSQDRFSYNEQFF,TGTGCCAGCAGTCAAGACAGGTTCTCCTACAATGAGCAGTTCTTC,15,TRBV28,.,TRBJ2-1,.
CASSRGGATEAFF,TGTGCCAGCAGTCGGGGGGGGGCCACTGAAGCTTTCTTT,13,TRBV27,.,TRBJ1-1,.
CASSLSGQGVREQFF,TGTGCCAGCAGTTTATCGGGACAGGGGGTTAGGGAGCAGTTCTTC,15,TRBV27,.,TRBJ2-1,TRBD1